A selection of T cell receptor beta chains follows, all from one sample in a study of cytomegalovirus exposure and HLA in healthy donors. Generated by immunoSEQ multiplex PCR, the TCRdb table keeps only in-frame clones and is missing some. The sample includes approximately 150,000 clones, about 79% of them seen just once. The material sequenced was PBMCs. Source of these receptors: a woman aged 30 to 39 in good health and CMV-seronegative. Each CDR3 is given with its conserved first and last residue. A D gene is named only where the DNA matches it firmly. Size values are once, few and many counts, or a class for expanded clones, and some rows have none.

J	length	D	size	V	CDR3	DNA
TRBJ1-6	13	TRBD1	NA	TRBV5-6	CASSTDRESPLHF	TGTGCCAGCAGCACGGACAGGGAATCACCCCTCCACTTT
TRBJ2-1	16	TRBD1	NA	TRBV30	CAWSPAGTGIDNEQFF	TGTGCCTGGAGTCCCGCCGGGACAGGGATCGACAATGAGCAGTTCTTC
TRBJ2-2	16	TRBD2	NA	TRBV7-2	CASSSRSGVNTGELFF	TGTGCCAGCAGCTCCCGTAGCGGGGTGAACACCGGGGAGCTGTTTTTT
TRBJ2-3	15	TRBD2	NA	TRBV13	CASSPMSGGSDTQYF	TGTGCCAGCAGCCCGATGAGCGGGGGGTCAGATACGCAGTATTTT
TRBJ2-6	15	NA	NA	TRBV2	CASSSDRSGANVLTF	TGTGCCAGCAGTTCTGACAGGTCTGGGGCCAACGTCCTGACTTTC
TRBJ2-5	13	NA	NA	TRBV9	CASSVEVRGAQYF	TGTGCCAGCAGCGTAGAGGTCAGGGGGGCCCAGTACTTC
TRBJ2-3	16	TRBD1	NA	TRBV27	CASSLGQGKGTDTQYF	TGTGCCAGCAGTTTGGGACAGGGGAAGGGCACAGATACGCAGTATTTT
TRBJ2-7	13	TRBD2	NA	TRBV7-6	CASSPAGKGEQYF	TGTGCCAGCAGCCCAGCGGGGAAGGGCGAGCAGTACTTC
TRBJ2-3	16	TRBD2	NA	TRBV9	CASSRTSVLSTDTQYF	TGTGCCAGCAGCAGGACTAGCGTACTTAGCACAGATACGCAGTATTTT
TRBJ2-7	16	TRBD2	NA	TRBV15	CATSRVLGGGAYEQYF	TGTGCCACCAGCAGAGTACTTGGCGGGGGGGCCTACGAGCAGTACTTC
TRBJ1-1	17	TRBD1	NA	TRBV7-8	CASSLVNPGQPNTEAFF	TGTGCCAGCAGCTTAGTAAACCCGGGACAGCCGAACACTGAAGCTTTCTTT
TRBJ2-2	15	TRBD2	NA	TRBV5-1	CASRGTSGYTGELFF	TGCGCCAGTAGGGGGACTAGCGGATACACCGGGGAGCTGTTTTTT
TRBJ2-1	15	NA	NA	TRBV19	CASQRGGGGINEQFF	TGTGCCTCCCAGCGGGGAGGGGGGGGAATAAATGAGCAGTTCTTC
TRBJ1-1	16	TRBD1	NA	TRBV5-4	CASSLGSGGLNTEAFF	TGTGCCAGCAGCTTGGGGTCAGGGGGCCTGAACACTGAAGCTTTCTTT
TRBJ2-2	17	TRBD1	NA	TRBV6-1	CASSALRDRANTGELFF	TGTGCCAGCAGTGCCCTCCGGGACAGGGCGAACACCGGGGAGCTGTTTTTT
TRBJ2-5	14	NA	NA	TRBV6-5	CASSYTGQSETQYF	TGTGCCAGCAGTTACACCGGACAGTCGGAGACCCAGTACTTC
TRBJ2-7	17	NA	once	TRBV5-6	CASSFLPGHQRSYEQYF	TGTGCCAGCAGCTTCCTACCGGGACACCAAAGATCCTACGAGCAGTACTTC
TRBJ1-2	15	TRBD1	NA	TRBV7-9	CASRDRGLVEYGYTF	TGTGCCAGCAGAGACAGGGGATTGGTAGAATATGGCTACACCTTC
TRBJ2-7	12	TRBD1	NA	TRBV29-1	CSTRTGMNEQYF	TGCAGCACCCGGACAGGGATGAACGAGCAGTACTTC
TRBJ1-6	15	TRBD1	NA	TRBV7-2	CASSLGGTNDSPLHF	TGTGCCAGCAGCCTAGGGGGCACAAATGATTCACCCCTCCACTTT
TRBJ2-1	15	NA	NA	TRBV4-2	CASSQEQFQYNEQFF	TGTGCCAGCAGCCAAGAACAATTTCAATACAATGAGCAGTTCTTC
TRBJ1-1	15	TRBD1	NA	TRBV5-1	CASSSLTGGNTEAFF	TGCGCCAGCAGCAGCCTGACAGGGGGGAACACTGAAGCTTTCTTT
TRBJ1-1	15	TRBD1	NA	TRBV5-1	CASSPDGTGGVRAFF	TGCGCCAGCAGTCCTGACGGGACAGGGGGCGTTCGAGCTTTCTTT
TRBJ1-5	12	NA	NA	TRBV6-6	CASTSSNQPQHF	TGTGCCAGCACGTCTAGCAATCAGCCCCAGCATTTT
TRBJ1-1	15	NA	NA	TRBV4-3	CASSQDWEGDSEAFF	TGCGCCAGCAGCCAAGATTGGGAGGGCGACTCCGAAGCTTTCTTT